This T cell receptor beta chain was identified during a study of chemoradiotherapy in HPV16-positive cancers. Findings and limits, study-wide: Candidate HPV-specific clones and E7-related TCR motifs grew in tumor during treatment.

Of note for this clone: Its cognate antigen is unknown.

After removal of 0 bases from V and 3 bases from J, the junction contained 5 bases not matched to a gene. The CDR3 contains 15 residues. CDR1 is SGHRS and CDR2 is YFSETQ in the germline V gene. The repertoire was sequenced with immunoSEQ multiplex PCR; TCRdb's copy has only in-frame clones and lacks some. This table holds over 2,500 clones, about 88% found once. The sequence came from a human donor with HPV-associated anogenital cancer. The sequencing used tumor tissue, collected from a patient who underwent chemoradiotherapy. This sequence joins TRBV5-1 and TRBJ2-7; TRBD2 aligns across 8 bases. This CDR3 is CASSLESGRFYEQYF. Written as DNA, the CDR3 is TGCGCCAGCAGCTTGGAGAGCGGGAGATTCTACGAGCAGTACTTC.